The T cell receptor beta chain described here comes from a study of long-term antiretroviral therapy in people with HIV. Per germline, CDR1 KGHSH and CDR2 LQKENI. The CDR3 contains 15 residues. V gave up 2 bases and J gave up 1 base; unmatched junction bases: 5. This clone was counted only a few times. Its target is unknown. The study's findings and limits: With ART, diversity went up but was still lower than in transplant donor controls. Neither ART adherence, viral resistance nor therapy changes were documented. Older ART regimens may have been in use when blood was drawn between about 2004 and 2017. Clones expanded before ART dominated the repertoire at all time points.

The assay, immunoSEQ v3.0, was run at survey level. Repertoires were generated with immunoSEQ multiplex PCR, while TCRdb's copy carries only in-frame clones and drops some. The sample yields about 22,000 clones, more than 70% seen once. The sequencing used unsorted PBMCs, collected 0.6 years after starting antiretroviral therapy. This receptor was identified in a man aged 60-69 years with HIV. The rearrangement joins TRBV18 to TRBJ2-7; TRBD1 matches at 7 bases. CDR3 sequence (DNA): TGTGCCAGCTCACCATTCACAGGGGCGTCCTACGAGCAGTACTTC. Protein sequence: CASSPFTGASYEQYF.